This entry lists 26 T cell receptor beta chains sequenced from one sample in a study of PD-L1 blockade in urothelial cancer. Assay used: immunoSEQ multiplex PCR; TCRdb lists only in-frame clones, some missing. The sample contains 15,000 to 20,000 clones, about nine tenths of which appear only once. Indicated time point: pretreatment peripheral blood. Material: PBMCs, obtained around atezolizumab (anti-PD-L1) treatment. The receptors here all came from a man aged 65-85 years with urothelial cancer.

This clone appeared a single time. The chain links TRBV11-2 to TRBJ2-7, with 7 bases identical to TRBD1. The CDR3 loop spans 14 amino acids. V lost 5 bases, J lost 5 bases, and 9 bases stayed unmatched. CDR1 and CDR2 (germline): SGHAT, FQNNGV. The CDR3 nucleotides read TGTGCCAGCAGCGTCGACAGGGCGGACGACGAGCAGTACTTC. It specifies CASSVDRADDEQYF.

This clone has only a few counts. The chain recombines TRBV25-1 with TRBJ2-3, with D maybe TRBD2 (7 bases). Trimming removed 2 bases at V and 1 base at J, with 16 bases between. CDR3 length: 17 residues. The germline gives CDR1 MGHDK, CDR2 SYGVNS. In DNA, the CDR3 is TGTGCCAGCAGTGAAGGGGGGGCGGGAAAGGGCACAGATACGCAGTATTTT. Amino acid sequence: CASSEGGAGKGTDTQYF. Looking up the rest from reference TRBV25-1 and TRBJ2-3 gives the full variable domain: EADIYQTPRYLVIGTGKKITLECSQTMGHDKMYWYQQDPGMELHLIHYSYGVNSTEKGDLSSESTVSRIRTEHFPLTLESARPSHTSQYLCASSEGGAGKGTDTQYFGPGTRLTVL.

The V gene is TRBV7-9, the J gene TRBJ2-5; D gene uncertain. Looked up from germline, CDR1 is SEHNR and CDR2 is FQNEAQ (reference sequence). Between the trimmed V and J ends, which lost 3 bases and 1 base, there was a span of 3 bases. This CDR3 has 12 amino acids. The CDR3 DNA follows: TGTGCCAGCAGCTTCTTCCAAGAGACCCAGTACTTC. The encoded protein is CASSFFQETQYF. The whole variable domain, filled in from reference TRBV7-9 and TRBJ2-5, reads DTGVSQNPRHKITKRGQNVTFRCDPISEHNRLYWYRQTLGQGPEFLTYFQNEAQLEKSRLLSDRFSAERPKGSFSTLEIQRTEQGDSAMYLCASSFFQETQYFGPGTRLLVL.

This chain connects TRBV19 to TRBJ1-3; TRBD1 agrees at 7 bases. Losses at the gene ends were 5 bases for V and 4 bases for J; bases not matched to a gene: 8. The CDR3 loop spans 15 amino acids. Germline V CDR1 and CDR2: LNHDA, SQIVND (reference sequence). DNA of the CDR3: TGTGCCAGTAGTCCCTCAGGGGGTAAAGGAAACACCATATATTTT. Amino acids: CASSPSGGKGNTIYF.

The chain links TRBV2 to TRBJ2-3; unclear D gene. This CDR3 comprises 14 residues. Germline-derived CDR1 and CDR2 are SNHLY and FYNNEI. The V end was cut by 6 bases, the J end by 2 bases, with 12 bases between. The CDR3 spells CASRFISNTDTQYF. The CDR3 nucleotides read TGTGCCAGCAGGTTTATCTCTAACACAGATACGCAGTATTTT.

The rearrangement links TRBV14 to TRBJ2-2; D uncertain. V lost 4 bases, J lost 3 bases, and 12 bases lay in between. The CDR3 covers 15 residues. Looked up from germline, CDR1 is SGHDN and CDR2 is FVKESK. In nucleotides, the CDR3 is TGTGCCAGCAGCCGACGGGTGTCGGACACCGGGGAGCTGTTTTTT. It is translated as CASSRRVSDTGELFF. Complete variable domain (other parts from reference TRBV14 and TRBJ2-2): EAGVTQFPSHSVIEKGQTVTLRCDPISGHDNLYWYRRVMGKEIKFLLHFVKESKQDESGMPNNRFLAERTGGTYSTLKVQPAELEDSGVYFCASSRRVSDTGELFFGEGSRLTVL.

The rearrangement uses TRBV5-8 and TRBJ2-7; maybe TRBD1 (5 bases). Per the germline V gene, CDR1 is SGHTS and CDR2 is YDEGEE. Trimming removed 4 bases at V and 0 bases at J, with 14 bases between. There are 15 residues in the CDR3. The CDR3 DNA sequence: TGTGCCAGCAGCCCCTGGTCAGGGAACTCCTACGAGCAGTACTTC. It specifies CASSPWSGNSYEQYF.

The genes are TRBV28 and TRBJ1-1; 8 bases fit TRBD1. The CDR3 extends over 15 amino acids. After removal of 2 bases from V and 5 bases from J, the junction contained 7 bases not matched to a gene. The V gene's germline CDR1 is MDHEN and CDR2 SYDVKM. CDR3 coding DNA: TGTGCCAGCAGTTTACCCGACAGGGGCATTACTGAAGCTTTCTTT. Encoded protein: CASSLPDRGITEAFF.

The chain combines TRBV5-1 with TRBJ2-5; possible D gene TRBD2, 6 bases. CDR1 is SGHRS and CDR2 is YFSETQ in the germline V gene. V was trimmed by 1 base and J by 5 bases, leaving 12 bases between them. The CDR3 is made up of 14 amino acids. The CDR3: CASSLRRGGETQYF. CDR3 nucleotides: TGCGCCAGCAGCTTGCGGCGTGGGGGGGAGACCCAGTACTTC.

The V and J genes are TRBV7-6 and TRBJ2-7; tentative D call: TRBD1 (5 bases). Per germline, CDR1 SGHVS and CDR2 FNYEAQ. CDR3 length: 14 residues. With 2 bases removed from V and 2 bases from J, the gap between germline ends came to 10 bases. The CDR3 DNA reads TGTGCCAGCAGCTTACAAAGGGGAACCTACGAGCAGTACTTC. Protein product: CASSLQRGTYEQYF.

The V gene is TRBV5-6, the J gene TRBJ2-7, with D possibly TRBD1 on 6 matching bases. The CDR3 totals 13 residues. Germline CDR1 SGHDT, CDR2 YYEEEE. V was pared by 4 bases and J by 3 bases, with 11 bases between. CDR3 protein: CASSMTGIYEQYF. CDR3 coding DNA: TGTGCCAGCAGCATGACAGGAATCTACGAGCAGTACTTC.

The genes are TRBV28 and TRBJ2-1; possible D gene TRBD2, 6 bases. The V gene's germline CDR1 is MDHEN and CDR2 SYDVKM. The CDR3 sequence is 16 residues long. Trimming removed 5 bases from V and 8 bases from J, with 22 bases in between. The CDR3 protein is CASSPPAGRGLDEQFF. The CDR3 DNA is TGTGCCAGCAGTCCCCCCGCAGGGCGGGGCTTGGATGAGCAGTTCTTC.

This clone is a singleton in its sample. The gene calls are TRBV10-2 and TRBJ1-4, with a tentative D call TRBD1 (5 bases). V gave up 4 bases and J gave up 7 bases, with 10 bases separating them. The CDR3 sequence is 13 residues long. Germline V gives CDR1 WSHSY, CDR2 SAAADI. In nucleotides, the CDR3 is TGCGCCAGCAGTGGTCAAGGGGTTGAAAAACTGTTTTTT. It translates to CASSGQGVEKLFF.

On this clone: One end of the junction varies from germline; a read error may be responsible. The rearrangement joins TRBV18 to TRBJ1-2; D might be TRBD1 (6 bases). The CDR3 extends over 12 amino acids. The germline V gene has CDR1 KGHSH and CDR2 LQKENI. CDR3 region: CASSNRDNPGPF. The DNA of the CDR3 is TGTGCCAGCTCAAATCGGGACAACCCCGGCCCCTTC.

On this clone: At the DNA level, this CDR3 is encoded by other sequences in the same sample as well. The CDR3 sequence: CASSLQGSPSYEQYF. CDR3 DNA: TGTGCCAGCAGTTTACAGGGGTCCCCCTCTTACGAGCAGTACTTC. The gene calls are TRBV6-5 and TRBJ2-7, with 7 bases fitting TRBD1. The CDR3 loop spans 15 amino acids. V lost 4 bases to trimming and J lost 4 bases; unmatched junction nucleotides: 10. Germline V lookup: CDR1 MNHEY, CDR2 SVGAGI.

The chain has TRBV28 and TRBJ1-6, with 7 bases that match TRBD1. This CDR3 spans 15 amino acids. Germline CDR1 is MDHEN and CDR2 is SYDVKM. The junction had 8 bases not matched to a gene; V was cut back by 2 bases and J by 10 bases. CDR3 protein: CASSLAQGTGSPLHF. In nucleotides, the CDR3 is TGTGCCAGCAGTTTAGCACAGGGGACGGGGTCACCCCTCCACTTT.

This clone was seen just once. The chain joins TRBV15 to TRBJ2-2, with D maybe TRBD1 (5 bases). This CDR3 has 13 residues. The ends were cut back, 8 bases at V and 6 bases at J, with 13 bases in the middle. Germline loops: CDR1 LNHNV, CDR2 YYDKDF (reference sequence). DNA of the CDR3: TGTGCCACCGCCCAAGGGGTTCCCGGGGAGCTGTTTTTT. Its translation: CATAQGVPGELFF.

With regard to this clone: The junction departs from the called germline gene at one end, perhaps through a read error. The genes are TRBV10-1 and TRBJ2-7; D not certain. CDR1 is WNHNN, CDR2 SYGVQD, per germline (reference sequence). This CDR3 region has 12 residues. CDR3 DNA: TGCGCCAGCAGCGAGTCATACTACGAGCAGTACTTC. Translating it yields CASSESYYEQYF.

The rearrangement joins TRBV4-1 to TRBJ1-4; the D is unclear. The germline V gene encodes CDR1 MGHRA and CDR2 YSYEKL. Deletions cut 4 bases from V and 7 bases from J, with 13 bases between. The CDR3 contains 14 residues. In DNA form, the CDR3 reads TGCGCCAGCAGCCTCCCTGCGGGAGTTGAAAAACTGTTTTTT. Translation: CASSLPAGVEKLFF.

CDR3: CASSNRDRGPYEQYF. The CDR3 DNA is TGTGCCAGCAGCAACCGGGACAGGGGTCCCTACGAGCAGTACTTC. This sequence joins TRBV13 and TRBJ2-7; 10 bases fit TRBD1. The CDR3 length is 15 residues. Germline CDR1 PRHDT, CDR2 FYEKMQ (reference sequence). V lost 5 bases to trimming and J lost 2 bases; unmatched junction nucleotides: 6.

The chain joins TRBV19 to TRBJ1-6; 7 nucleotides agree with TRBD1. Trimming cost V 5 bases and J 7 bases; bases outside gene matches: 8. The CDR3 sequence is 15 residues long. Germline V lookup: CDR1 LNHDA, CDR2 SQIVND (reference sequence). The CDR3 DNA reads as TGTGCCAGTAGTCAGAGACCGGGACAGAATTCACCCCTCCACTTT. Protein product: CASSQRPGQNSPLHF.

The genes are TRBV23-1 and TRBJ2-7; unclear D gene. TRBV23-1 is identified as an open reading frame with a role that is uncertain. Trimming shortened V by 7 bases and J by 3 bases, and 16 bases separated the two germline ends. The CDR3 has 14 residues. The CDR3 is CASTRLRINYEQYF. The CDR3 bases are TGCGCCAGCACCAGGCTCAGGATAAACTACGAGCAGTACTTC.

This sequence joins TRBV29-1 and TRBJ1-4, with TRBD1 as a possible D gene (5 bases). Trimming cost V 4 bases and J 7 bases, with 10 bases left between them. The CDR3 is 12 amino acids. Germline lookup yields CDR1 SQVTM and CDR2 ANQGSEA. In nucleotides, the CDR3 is TGCAGCGTTGGTAGGGGAGGTGAAAAACTGTTTTTT. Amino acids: CSVGRGGEKLFF.

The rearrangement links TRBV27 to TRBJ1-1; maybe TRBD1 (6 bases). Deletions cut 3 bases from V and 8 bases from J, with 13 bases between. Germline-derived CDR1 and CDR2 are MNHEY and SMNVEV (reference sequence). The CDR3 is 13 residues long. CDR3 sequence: CASSFRGGGEAFF. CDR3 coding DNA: TGTGCCAGCAGTTTCCGCGGGGGGGGCGAAGCTTTCTTT.

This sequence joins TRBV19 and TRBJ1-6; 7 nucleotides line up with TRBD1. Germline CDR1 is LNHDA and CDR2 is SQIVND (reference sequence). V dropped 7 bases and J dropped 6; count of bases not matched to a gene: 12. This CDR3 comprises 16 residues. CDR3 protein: CASTLRPTGINSPLHF. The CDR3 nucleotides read TGTGCCAGTACCCTCCGCCCGACAGGGATTAATTCACCCCTCCACTTT.

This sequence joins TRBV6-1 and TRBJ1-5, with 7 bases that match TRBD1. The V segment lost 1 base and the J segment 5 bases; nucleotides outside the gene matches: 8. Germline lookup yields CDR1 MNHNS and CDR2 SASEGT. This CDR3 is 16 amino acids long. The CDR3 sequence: CASSEGVLRGHQPQHF. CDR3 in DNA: TGTGCCAGCAGTGAAGGAGTATTGAGGGGGCATCAGCCCCAGCATTTT.